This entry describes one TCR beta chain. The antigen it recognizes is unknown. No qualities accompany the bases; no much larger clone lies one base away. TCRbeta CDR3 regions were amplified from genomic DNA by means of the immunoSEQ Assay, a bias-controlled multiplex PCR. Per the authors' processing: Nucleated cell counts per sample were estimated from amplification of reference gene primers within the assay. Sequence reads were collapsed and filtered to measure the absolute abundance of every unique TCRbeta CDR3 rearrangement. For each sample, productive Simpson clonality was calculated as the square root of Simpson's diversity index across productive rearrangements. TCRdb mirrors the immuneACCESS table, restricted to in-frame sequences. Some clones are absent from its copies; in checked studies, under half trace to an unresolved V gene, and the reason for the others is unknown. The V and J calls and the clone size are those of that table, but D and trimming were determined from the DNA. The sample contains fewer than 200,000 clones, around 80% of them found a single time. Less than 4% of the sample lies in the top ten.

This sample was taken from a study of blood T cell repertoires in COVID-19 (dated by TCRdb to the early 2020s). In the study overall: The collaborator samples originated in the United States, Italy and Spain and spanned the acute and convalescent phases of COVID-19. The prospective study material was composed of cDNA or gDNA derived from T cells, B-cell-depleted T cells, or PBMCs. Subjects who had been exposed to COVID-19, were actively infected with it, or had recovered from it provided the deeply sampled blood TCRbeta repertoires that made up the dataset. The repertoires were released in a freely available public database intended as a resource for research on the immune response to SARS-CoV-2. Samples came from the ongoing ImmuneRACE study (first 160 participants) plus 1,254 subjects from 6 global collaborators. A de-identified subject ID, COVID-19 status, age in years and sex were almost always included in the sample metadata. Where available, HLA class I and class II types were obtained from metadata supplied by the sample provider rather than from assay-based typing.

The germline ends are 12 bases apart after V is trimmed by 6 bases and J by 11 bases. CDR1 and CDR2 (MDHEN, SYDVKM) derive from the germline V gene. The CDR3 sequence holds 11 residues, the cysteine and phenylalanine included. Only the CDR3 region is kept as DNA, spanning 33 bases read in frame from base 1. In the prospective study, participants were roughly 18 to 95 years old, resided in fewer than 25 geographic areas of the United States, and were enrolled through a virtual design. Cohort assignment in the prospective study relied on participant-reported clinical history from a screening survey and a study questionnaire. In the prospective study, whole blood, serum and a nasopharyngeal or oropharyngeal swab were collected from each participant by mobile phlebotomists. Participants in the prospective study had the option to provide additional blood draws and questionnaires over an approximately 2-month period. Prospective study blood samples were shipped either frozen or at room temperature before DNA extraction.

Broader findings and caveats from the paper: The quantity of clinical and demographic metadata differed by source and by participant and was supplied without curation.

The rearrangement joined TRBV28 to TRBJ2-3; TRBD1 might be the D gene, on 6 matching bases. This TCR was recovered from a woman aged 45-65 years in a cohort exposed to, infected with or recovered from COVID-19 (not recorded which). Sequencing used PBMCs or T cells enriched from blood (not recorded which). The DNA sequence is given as TGTGCCAGCAGCCTCGACAGGTGGCAGTATTTT. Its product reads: CASSLDRWQYF.